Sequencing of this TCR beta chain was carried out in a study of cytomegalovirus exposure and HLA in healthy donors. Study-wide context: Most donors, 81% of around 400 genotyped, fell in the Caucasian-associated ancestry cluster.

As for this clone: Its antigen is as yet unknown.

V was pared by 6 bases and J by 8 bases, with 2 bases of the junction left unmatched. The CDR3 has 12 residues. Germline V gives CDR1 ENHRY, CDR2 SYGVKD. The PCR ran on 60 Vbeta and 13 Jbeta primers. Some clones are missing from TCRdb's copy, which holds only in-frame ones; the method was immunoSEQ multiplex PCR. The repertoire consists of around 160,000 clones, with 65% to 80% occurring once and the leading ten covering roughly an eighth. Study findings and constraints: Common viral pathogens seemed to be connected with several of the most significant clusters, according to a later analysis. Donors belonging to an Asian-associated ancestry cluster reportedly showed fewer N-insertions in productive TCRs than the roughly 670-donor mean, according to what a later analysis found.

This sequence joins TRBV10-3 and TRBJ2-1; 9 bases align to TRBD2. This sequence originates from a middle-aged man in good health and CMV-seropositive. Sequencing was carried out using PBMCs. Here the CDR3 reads CAIRAGGDEQFF. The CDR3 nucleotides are TGTGCCATCAGGGCGGGAGGGGATGAGCAGTTCTTC.